This T cell receptor beta chain was identified in a study of blood T cell repertoires in COVID-19. Assay: immunoSEQ multiplex PCR; the TCRdb copy retains only in-frame clones and omits some. The sample records 100,000 to 120,000 clones, about 88% being singletons. The sequence was obtained from a woman in her sixties or seventies who had recovered from COVID-19. The sequencing input was peripheral blood.

DNA of the CDR3: TGTGCCAGCAGCCGTCGTCCCCAGGGCTATGGCTACACCTTC. Translation: CASSRRPQGYGYTF. The chain uses TRBV6-5 and TRBJ1-2, with a possible D match to TRBD1 (5 bases). Trimming took 6 bases from V and 4 from J, leaving 15 bases between them. CDR3 length equals 14 residues. Germline loops: CDR1 MNHEY, CDR2 SVGAGI.